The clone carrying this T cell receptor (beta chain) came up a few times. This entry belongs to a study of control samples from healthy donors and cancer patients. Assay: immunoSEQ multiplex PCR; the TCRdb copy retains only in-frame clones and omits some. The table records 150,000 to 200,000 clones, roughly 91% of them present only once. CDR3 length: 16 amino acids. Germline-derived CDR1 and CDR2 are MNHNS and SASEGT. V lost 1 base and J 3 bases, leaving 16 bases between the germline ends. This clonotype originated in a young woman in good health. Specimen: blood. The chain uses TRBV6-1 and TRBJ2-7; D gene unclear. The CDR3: CASSEGPRANYYEQYF. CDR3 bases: TGTGCCAGCAGTGAAGGCCCCCGGGCCAATTACTACGAGCAGTACTTC.